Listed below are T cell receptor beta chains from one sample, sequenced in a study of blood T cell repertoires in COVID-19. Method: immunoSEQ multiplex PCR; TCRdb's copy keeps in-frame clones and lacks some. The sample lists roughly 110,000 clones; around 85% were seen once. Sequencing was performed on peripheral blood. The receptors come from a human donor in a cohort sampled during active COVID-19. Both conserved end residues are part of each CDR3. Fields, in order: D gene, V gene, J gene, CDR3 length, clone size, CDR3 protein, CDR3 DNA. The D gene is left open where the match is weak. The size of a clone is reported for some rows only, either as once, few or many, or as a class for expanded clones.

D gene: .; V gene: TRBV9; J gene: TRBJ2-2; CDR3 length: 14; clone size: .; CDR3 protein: CASSPTGNTGELFF; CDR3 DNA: TGTGCCAGCAGCCCGACAGGGAACACCGGGGAGCTGTTTTTT
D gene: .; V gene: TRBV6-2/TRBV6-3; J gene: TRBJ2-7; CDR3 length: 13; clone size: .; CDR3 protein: CASSSDTSYEQYF; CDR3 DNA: TGTGCCAGCAGTTCGGACACCTCCTACGAGCAGTACTTC
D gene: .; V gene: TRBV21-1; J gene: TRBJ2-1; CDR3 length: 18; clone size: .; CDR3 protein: CASSNDNRLAGVSNEQFF; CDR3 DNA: TGTGCCAGCAGCAACGACAACCGACTAGCGGGGGTTAGCAATGAGCAGTTCTTC
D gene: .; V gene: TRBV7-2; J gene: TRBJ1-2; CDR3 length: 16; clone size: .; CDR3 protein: CASSLRAQGRLYGYTF; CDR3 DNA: TGTGCCAGCAGCCTCCGTGCGCAGGGGCGCCTCTATGGCTACACCTTC
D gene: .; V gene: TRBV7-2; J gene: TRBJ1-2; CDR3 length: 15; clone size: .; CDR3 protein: CASSPGGKGDYGYTF; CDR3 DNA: TGTGCCAGCAGCCCTGGCGGCAAGGGGGACTATGGCTACACCTTC
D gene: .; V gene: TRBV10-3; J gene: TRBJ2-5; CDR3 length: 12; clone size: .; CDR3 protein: CATKLDQETQYF; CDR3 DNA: TGTGCCACTAAGTTAGACCAAGAGACCCAGTACTTC
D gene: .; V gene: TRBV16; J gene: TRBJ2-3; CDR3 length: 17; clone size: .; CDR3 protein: CASSLPPDLPRTDTQYF; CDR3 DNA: TGTGCCAGCAGCCTACCGCCGGACTTGCCTAGGACAGATACGCAGTATTTT
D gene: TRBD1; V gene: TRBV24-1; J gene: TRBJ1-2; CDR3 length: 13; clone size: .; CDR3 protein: CATSDATGKGYTF; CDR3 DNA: TGTGCCACCAGTGACGCGACAGGGAAAGGCTACACCTTC
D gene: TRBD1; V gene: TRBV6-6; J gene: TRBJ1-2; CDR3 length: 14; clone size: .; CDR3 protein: CASSYQTGVYGYTF; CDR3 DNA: TGTGCCAGCAGTTACCAAACAGGGGTCTATGGCTACACCTTC
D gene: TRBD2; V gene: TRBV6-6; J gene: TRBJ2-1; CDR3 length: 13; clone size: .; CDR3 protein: CASQAGVYNEQFF; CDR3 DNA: TGTGCCAGCCAAGCGGGGGTGTACAATGAGCAGTTCTTC
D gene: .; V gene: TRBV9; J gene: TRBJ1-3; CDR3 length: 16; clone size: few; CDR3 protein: CASSAGLPTSGNTIYF; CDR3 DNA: TGTGCCAGCAGCGCGGGACTCCCGACCTCTGGAAACACCATATATTTT
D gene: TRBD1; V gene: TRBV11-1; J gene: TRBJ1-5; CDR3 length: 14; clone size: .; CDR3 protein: CASSRQGSNQPQHF; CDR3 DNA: TGTGCCAGCAGTCGACAGGGGAGCAATCAGCCCCAGCATTTT
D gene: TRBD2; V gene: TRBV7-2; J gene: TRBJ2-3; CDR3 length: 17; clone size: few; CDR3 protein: CASRSHTSGGATDTQYF; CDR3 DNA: TGTGCCAGCAGATCACACACTAGCGGGGGGGCGACAGATACGCAGTATTTT
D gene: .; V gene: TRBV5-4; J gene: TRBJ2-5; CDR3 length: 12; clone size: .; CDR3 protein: CASSFPGETQYF; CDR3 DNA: TGTGCCAGCAGCTTTCCGGGGGAGACCCAGTACTTC
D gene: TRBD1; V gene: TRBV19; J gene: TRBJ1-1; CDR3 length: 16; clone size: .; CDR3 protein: CASSIRQGAWNTEAFF; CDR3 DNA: TGTGCCAGTAGTATTCGGCAGGGGGCGTGGAACACTGAAGCTTTCTTT
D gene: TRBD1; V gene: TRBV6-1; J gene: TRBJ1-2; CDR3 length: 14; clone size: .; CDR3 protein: CASSEDRGTGGYTF; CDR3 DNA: TGTGCCAGCAGTGAGGACAGGGGGACGGGTGGCTACACCTTC
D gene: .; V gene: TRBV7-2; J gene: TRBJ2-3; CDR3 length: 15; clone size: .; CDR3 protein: CASSGAATITDTQYF; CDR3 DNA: TGTGCCAGCAGCGGAGCGGCGACAATCACAGATACGCAGTATTTT
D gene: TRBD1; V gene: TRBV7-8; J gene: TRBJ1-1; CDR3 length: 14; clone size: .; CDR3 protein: CASSLTGENTEAFF; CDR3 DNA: TGTGCCAGCAGCTTGACAGGGGAGAACACTGAAGCTTTCTTT
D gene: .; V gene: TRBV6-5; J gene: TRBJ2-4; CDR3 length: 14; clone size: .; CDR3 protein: CASNPPGVENIQYF; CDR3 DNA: TGTGCCAGCAACCCCCCCGGGGTGGAGAACATTCAGTACTTC
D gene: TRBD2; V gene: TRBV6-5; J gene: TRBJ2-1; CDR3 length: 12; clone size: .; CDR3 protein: CASSLADNEQFF; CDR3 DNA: TGTGCCAGCAGCCTAGCGGACAATGAGCAGTTCTTC
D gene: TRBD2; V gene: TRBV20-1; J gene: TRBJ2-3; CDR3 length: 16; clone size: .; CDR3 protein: CSASPPAGAGGDTQYF; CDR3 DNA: TGCAGTGCTAGTCCCCCAGCGGGGGCTGGGGGAGATACGCAGTATTTT
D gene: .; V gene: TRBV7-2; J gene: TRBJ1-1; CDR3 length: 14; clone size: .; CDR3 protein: CASSFGRVGTEAFF; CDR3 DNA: TGTGCCAGCAGCTTCGGCAGGGTTGGCACTGAAGCTTTCTTT
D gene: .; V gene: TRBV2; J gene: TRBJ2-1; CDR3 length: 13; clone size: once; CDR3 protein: CASSDHPEREQFF; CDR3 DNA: TGTGCCAGCAGTGATCACCCAGAACGCGAGCAGTTCTTC
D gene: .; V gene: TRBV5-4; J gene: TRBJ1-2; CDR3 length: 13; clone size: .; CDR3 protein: CASSLDYEAGYTF; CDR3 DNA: TGTGCCAGCAGCCTCGACTATGAAGCAGGCTACACCTTC
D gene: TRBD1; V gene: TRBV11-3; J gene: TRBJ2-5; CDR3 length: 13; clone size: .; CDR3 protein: CASSSGQGGTQYF; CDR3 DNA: TGTGCCAGCAGCTCCGGACAGGGAGGGACCCAGTACTTC
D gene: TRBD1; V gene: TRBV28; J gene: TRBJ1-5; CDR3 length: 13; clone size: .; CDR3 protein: CASRDRENQPQHF; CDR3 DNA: TGTGCCAGCCGTGACAGGGAGAATCAGCCCCAGCATTTT
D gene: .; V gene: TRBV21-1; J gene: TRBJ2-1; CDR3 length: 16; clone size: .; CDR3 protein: CASSNTHRGAYNEQFF; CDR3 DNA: TGTGCCAGCAGCAATACCCACCGGGGGGCATACAATGAGCAGTTCTTC
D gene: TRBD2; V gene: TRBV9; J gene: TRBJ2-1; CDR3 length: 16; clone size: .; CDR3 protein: CASSEGTSGGYNEQFF; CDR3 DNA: TGTGCCAGCAGCGAAGGGACTAGCGGGGGTTACAATGAGCAGTTCTTC
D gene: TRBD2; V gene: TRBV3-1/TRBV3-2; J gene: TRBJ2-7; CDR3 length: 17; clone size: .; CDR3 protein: CATSQENGGGPTYEQYF; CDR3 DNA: TGTGCCACCAGCCAAGAAAACGGCGGGGGGCCCACCTACGAGCAGTACTTC
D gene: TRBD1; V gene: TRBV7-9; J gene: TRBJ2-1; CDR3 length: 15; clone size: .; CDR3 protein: CASSLRDRAYNEQFF; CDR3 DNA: TGTGCCAGCAGCTTAAGGGACAGGGCCTACAATGAGCAGTTCTTC
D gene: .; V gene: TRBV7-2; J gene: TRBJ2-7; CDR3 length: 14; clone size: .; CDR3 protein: CASSLGASIYEQYF; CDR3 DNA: TGTGCCAGCAGCTTAGGGGCCAGCATCTACGAGCAGTACTTC
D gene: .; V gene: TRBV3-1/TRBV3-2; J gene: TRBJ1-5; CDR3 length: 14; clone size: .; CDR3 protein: CASSQGTGNQPQHF; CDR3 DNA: TGTGCCAGCAGCCAAGGGACAGGCAATCAGCCCCAGCATTTT
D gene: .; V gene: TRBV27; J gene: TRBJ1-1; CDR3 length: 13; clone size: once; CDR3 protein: CASSFRRGTEAFF; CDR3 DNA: TGTGCCAGCAGTTTTCGCCGGGGGACTGAAGCTTTCTTT
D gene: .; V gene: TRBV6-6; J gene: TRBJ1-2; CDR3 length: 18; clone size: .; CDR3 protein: CASSQRGLQTGLGYGYTF; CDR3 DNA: TGTGCCAGCAGTCAAAGGGGCCTACAGACAGGACTGGGCTATGGCTACACCTTC
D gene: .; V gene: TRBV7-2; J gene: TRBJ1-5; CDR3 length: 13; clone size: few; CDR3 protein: CASSLGRNQPQHF; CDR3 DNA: TGTGCCAGCAGCTTGGGCAGAAATCAGCCCCAGCATTTT
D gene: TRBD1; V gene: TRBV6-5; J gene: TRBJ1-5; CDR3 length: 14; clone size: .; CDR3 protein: CASINRGGNQPQHF; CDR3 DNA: TGTGCCAGCATTAACAGGGGTGGCAATCAGCCCCAGCATTTT
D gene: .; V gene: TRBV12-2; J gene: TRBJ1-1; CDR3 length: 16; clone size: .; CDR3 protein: CASRPSGGKKNTEAFF; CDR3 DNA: TGTGCAAGTCGCCCTAGCGGGGGCAAGAAGAACACTGAAGCTTTCTTT
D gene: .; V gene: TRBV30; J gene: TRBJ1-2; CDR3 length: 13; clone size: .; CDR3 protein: CAGGQGSGSGYTF; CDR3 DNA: TGTGCCGGTGGGCAGGGTAGCGGAAGTGGCTACACCTTC
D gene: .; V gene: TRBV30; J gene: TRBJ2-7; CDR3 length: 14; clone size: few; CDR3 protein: CAWRTGGILDEQYF; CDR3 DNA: TGTGCCTGGAGAACGGGGGGCATTCTCGACGAGCAGTACTTC
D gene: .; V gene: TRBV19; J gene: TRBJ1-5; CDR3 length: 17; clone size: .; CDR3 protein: CASSIVPTGVGNQPQHF; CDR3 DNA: TGTGCCAGTAGTATAGTTCCCACAGGTGTAGGAAATCAGCCCCAGCATTTT
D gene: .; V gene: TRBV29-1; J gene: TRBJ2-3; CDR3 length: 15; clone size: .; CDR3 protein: CSVARTVDSTDTQYF; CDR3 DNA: TGCAGCGTTGCTCGGACAGTCGACAGCACAGATACGCAGTATTTT
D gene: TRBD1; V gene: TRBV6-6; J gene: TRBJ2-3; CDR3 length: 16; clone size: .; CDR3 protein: CASSSARVNRGDTQYF; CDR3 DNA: TGTGCCAGCAGTTCAGCTCGGGTCAACAGGGGAGATACGCAGTATTTT
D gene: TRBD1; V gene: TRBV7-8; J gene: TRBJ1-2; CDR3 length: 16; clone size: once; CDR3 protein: CASSLDKDRVRYGYTF; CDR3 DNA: TGTGCCAGCAGCTTAGATAAGGACAGGGTGAGGTATGGCTACACCTTC
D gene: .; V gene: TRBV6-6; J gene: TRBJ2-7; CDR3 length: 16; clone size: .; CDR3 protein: CASSYGGQGYPYEQYF; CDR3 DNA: TGTGCCAGCAGTTACGGTGGGCAGGGTTATCCCTACGAGCAGTACTTC
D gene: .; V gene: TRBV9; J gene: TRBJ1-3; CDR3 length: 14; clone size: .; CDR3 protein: CASSKEMEGNTIYF; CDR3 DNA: TGTGCCAGCAGCAAAGAAATGGAGGGAAACACCATATATTTT
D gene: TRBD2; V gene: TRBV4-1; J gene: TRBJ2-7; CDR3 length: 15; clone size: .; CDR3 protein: CASSRLAGGPGEQYF; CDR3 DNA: TGCGCCAGCAGCAGACTAGCGGGGGGGCCTGGGGAGCAGTACTTC
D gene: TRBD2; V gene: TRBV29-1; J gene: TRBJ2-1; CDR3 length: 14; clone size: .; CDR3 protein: CSVETSGAYNEQFF; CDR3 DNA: TGCAGCGTGGAGACTAGCGGGGCTTACAATGAGCAGTTCTTC
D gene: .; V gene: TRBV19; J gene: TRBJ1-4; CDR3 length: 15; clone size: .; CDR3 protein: CASSIPRGKNEKLFF; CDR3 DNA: TGTGCCAGTAGTATACCGAGAGGAAAGAATGAAAAACTGTTTTTT
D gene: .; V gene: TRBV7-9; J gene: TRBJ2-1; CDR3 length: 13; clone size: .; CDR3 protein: CASSSNRPNEQFF; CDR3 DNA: TGTGCCAGCAGTTCTAACAGGCCCAATGAGCAGTTCTTC
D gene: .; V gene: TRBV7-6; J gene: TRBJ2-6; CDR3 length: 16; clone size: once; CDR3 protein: CASSLADRSGANVLTF; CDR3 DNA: TGTGCCAGCAGCTTAGCCGATAGATCTGGGGCCAACGTCCTGACTTTC
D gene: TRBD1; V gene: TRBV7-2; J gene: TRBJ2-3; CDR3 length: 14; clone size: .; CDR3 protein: CASSLTGGGDTQYF; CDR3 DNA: TGTGCCAGCAGCTTAACAGGGGGAGGAGATACGCAGTATTTT
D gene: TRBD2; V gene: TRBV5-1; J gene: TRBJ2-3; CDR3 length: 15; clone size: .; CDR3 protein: CASSLEAGGLDTQYF; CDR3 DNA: TGCGCCAGCAGCTTGGAGGCGGGGGGGCTCGATACGCAGTATTTT
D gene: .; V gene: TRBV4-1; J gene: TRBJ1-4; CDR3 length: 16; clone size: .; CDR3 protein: CASSQRQGFLNEKLFF; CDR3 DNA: TGCGCCAGCAGCCAGCGCCAGGGGTTCCTTAATGAAAAACTGTTTTTT